The 3 T cell receptor beta chains in this list originate from one sample, sequenced in a study of blood T cell repertoires in COVID-19. Using immunoSEQ multiplex PCR, the repertoire was profiled, and TCRdb retains in-frame clones only, with some absent. In the table there are roughly 170,000 clones, roughly nine tenths of which are singletons. Material for sequencing was peripheral blood. Every receptor here comes from a man in his 70s with active or convalescent COVID-19.

This clone was seen once. The V call is TRBV6-5, the J call TRBJ2-7, with 10 bases fitting TRBD2. The CDR3 sequence is 15 residues long. Germline-derived CDR1 and CDR2 are MNHEY and SVGAGI. V was clipped by 6 bases and J by 0 bases; unmatched bases: 5. The CDR3 loop is CASSSSGRASYEQYF. The CDR3 DNA reads TGTGCCAGCAGCTCAAGCGGGAGGGCCTCCTACGAGCAGTACTTC.

This clone was observed once. The rearrangement joins TRBV7-2 to TRBJ2-1; the match to TRBD2 covers 7 bases. The CDR3 spans 17 residues. CDR1 is SGHTA and CDR2 is FQGNSA in the germline V gene. V was pared by 6 bases and J by 2 bases, with 13 bases of the junction left unmatched. The CDR3 protein is CASRPSVSSGPYNEQFF. As DNA, the CDR3 is TGTGCCAGCAGACCCTCTGTTTCTAGCGGACCCTACAATGAGCAGTTCTTC.

The V and J genes are TRBV9 and TRBJ1-4; TRBD1 might be the D (5 bases). Germline CDR1 reads SGDLS; CDR2 reads YYNGEE. CDR3 size: 15 residues. The V end lost 0 bases, the J end lost 6 bases, and 12 bases lay between the germline ends. The CDR3 region has the DNA TGTGCCAGCAGCGTAGGGACATACATAGATGAAAAACTGTTTTTT. Translated, it gives CASSVGTYIDEKLFF. Drawing the rest from reference TRBV9 and TRBJ1-4, the complete variable domain is DSGVTQTPKHLITATGQRVTLRCSPRSGDLSVYWYQQSLDQGLQFLIQYYNGEERAKGNILERFSAQQFPDLHSELNLSSLELGDSALYFCASSVGTYIDEKLFFGSGTQLSVL.